This T cell receptor (beta chain) was obtained from a study of blood T cell repertoires in COVID-19. In the study overall: The United States, Italy and Spain were the sources of the acute and convalescent COVID-19 samples. PBMCs, B-cell-depleted T cells, or T cells were the source of the cDNA or gDNA that made up the material.

V was shortened by 7 bases and J by 5 bases, with 14 bases between the two germline ends. CDR1 and CDR2 from the germline V gene are LNHDA and SQIVND (reference sequence). The CDR3 consists of 13 residues. In the authors' workflow: Nucleated cell number was recorded as an estimate derived from reference gene primer amplification. Here immunoSEQ multiplex PCR was the method, and the copy in TCRdb shows in-frame clones only, minus some. The V and J calls and clone size are taken from that table; D and trimming were inferred from the DNA. The data contain approximately 98,000 clones, 55% to 75% of them singletons.

The chain employs TRBV19 and TRBJ2-5; maybe TRBD1 (5 bases). This clonotype originated in a woman in her thirties or forties with acute or convalescent COVID-19. Sequencing was performed on peripheral blood. The DNA for the CDR3 is TGTGCCAGTAATCGCAGGGATAGGGAGACCCAGTACTTC. The encoded protein is CASNRRDRETQYF. The full variable domain, completed using reference TRBV19 and TRBJ2-5, is DGGITQSPKYLFRKEGQNVTLSCEQNLNHDAMYWYRQDPGQGLRLIYYSQIVNDFQKGDIAEGYSVSREKKESFPLTVTSAQKNPTAFYLCASNRRDRETQYFGPGTRLLVL.